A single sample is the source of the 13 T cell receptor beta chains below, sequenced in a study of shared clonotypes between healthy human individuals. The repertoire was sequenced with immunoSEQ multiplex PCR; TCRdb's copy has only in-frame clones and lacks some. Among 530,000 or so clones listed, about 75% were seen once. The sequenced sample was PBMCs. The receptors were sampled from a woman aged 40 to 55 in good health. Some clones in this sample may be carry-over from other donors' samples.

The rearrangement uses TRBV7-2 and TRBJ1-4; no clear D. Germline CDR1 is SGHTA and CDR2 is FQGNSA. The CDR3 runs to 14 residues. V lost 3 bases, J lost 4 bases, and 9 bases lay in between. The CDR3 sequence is CASSLGGINEKLFF. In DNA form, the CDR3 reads TGTGCCAGCAGCTTGGGAGGGATTAATGAAAAACTGTTTTTT.

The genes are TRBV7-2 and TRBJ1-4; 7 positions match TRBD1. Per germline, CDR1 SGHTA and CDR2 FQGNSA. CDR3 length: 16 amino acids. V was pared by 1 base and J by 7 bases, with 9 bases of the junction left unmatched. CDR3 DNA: TGTGCCAGCAGCTTAGTAGAGGGGGCACCGGGTGAAAAACTGTTTTTT. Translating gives CASSLVEGAPGEKLFF.

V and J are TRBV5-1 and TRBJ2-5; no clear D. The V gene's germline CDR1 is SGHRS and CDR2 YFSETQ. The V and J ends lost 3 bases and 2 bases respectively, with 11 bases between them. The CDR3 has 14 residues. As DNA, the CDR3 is TGCGCCAGCAGCTCAACGCACCCACAAGAGACCCAGTACTTC. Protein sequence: CASSSTHPQETQYF.

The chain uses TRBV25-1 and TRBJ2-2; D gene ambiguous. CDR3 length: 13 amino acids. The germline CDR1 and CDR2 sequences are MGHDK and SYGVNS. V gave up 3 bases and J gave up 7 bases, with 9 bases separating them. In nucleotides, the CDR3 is TGTGCCAGCAGTGATTTGTTTGACGGGGAGCTGTTTTTT. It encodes CASSDLFDGELFF.

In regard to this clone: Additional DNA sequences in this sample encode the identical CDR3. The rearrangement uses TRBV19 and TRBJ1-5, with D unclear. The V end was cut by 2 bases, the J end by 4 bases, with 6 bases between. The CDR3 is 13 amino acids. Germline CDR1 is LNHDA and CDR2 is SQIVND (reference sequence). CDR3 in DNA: TGTGCCAGTAGTATATCCCCTAATCAGCCCCAGCATTTT. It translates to CASSISPNQPQHF.

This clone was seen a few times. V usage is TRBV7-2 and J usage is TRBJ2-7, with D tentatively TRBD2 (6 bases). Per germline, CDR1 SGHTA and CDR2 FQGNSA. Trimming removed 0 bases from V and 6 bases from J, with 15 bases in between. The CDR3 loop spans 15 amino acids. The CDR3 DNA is TGTGCCAGCAGCTTAGCTGGCGGGAAATCGACCGAGCAGTACTTC. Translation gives CASSLAGGKSTEQYF.

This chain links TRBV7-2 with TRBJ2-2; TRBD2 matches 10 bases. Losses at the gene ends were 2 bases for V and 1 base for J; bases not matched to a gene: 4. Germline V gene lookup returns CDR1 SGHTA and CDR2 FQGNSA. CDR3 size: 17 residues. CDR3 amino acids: CASSLPRLAGNTGELFF. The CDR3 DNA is TGTGCCAGCAGCTTACCTAGACTAGCGGGGAACACCGGGGAGCTGTTTTTT.

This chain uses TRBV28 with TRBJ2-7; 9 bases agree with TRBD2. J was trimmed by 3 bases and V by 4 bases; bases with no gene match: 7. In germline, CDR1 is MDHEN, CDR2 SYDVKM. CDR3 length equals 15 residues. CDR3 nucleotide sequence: TGTGCCAGCAGTTCCCCGGGACTAGCTTACTACGAGCAGTACTTC. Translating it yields CASSSPGLAYYEQYF.

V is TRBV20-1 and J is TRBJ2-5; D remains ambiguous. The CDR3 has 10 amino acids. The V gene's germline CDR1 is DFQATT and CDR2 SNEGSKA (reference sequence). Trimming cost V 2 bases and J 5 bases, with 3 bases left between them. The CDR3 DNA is TGCAGTGCTAGAATGGAGACCCAGTACTTC. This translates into CSARMETQYF.

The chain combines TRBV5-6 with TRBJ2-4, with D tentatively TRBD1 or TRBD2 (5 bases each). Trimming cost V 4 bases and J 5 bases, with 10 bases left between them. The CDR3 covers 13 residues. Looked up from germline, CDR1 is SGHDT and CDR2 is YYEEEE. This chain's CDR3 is CASSIGTENIQYF. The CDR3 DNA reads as TGTGCCAGCAGCATTGGGACGGAAAACATTCAGTACTTC.

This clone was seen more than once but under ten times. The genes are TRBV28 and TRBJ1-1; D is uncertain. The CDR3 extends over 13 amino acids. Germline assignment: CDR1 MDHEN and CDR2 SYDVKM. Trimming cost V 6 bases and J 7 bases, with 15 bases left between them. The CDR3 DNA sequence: TGTGCCAGCAGGTCCAGTGCACACGGTGAAGCTTTCTTT. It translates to CASRSSAHGEAFF.

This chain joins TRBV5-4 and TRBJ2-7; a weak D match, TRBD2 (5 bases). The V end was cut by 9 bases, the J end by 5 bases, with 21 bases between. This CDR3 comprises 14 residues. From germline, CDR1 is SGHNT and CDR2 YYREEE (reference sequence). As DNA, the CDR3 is TGTGCCACCGGAAGAGGACTCCAGGTGCACGAGCAGTACTTC. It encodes CATGRGLQVHEQYF.

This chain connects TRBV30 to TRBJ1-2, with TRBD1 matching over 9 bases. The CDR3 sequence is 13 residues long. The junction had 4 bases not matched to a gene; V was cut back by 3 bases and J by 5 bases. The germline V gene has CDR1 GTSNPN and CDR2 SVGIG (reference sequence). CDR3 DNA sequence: TGTGCCTGGAGGGACAGGGGACTTTATGGCTACACCTTC. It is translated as CAWRDRGLYGYTF.